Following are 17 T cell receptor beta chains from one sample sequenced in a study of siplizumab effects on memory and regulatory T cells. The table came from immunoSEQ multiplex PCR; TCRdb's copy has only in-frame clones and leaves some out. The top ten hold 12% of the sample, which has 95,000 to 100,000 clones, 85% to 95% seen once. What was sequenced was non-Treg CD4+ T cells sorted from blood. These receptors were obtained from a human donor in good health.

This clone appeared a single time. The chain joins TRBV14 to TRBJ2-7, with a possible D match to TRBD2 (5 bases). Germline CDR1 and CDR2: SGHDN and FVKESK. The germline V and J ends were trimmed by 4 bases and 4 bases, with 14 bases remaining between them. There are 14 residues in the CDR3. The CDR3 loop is CASSRVLGPYEQYF. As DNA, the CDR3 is TGTGCCAGCAGCCGGGTACTAGGACCATACGAGCAGTACTTC.

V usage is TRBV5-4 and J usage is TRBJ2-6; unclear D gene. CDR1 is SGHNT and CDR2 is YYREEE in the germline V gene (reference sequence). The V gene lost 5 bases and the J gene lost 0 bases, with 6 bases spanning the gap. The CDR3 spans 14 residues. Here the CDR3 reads CASRRSSGANVLTF. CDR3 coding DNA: TGTGCCAGCAGGAGGAGCTCTGGGGCCAACGTCCTGACTTTC.

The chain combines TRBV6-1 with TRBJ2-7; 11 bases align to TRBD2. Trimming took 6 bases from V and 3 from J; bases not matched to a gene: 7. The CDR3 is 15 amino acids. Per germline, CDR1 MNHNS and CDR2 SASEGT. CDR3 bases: TGTGCCAGCAGCCCGACTAGCGGGGAAATCTACGAGCAGTACTTC. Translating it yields CASSPTSGEIYEQYF.

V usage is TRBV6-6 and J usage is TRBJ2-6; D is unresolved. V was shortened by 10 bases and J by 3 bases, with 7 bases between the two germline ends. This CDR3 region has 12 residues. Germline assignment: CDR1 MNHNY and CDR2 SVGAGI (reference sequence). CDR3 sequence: CATVGGANVLTF. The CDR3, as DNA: TGTGCCACCGTCGGTGGGGCCAACGTCCTGACTTTC.

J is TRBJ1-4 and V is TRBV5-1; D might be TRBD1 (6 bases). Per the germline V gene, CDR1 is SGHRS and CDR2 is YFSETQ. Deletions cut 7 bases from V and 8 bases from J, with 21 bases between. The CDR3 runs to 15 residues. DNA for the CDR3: TGCGCCAGCGCACAGGGACACCAGACTCCCGAAAAACTGTTTTTT. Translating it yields CASAQGHQTPEKLFF.

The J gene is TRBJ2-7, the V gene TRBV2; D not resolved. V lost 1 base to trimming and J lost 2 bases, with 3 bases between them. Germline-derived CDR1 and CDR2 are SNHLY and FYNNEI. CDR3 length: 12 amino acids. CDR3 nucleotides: TGTGCCAGCAGTGAAGGACCCTACGAGCAGTACTTC. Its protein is CASSEGPYEQYF.

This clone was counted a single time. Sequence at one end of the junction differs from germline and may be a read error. CDR3 residues: CASSLEGLTYEQYF. For the CDR3, the DNA is TGTGCTAGCAGCTTGGAAGGGCTAACCTACGAGCAGTACTTC. The chain is built from TRBV7-7 and TRBJ2-7, with D unclear. This CDR3 comprises 14 residues. The germline CDR1 and CDR2 sequences are SSHAT and FNYEAQ (reference sequence).

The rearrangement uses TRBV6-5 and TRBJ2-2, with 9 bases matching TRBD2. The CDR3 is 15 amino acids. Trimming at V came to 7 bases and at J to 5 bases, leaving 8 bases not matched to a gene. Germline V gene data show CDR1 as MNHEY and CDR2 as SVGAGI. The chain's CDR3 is CASTAGGGLTGELFF. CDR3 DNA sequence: TGTGCCAGCACAGCGGGAGGTGGGTTAACCGGGGAGCTGTTTTTT.

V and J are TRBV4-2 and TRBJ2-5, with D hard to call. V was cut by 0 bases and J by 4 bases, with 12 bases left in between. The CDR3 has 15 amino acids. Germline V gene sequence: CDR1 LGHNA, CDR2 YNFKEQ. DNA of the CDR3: TGTGCCAGCAGCCAAGAGGGTGGGCTTTCAGAGACCCAGTACTTC. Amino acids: CASSQEGGLSETQYF.

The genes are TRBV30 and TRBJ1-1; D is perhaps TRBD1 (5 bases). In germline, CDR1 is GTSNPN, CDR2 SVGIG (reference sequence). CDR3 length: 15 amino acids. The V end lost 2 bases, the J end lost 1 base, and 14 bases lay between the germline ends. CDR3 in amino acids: CAWSSKGWTNTEAFF. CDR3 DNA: TGTGCCTGGAGTTCCAAGGGGTGGACGAACACTGAAGCTTTCTTT. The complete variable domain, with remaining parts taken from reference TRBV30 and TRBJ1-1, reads SQTIHQWPATLVQPVGSPLSLECTVEGTSNPNLYWYRQAAGRGLQLLFYSVGIGQISSEVPQNLSASRPQDRQFILSSKKLLLSDSGFYLCAWSSKGWTNTEAFFGQGTRLTVV.

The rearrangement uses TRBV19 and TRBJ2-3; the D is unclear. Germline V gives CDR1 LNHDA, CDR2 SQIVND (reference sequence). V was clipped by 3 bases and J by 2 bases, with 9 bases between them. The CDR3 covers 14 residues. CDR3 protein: CASSIRPTTDTQYF. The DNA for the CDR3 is TGTGCCAGTAGTATTAGACCCACCACAGATACGCAGTATTTT. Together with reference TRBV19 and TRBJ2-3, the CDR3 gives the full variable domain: DGGITQSPKYLFRKEGQNVTLSCEQNLNHDAMYWYRQDPGQGLRLIYYSQIVNDFQKGDIAEGYSVSREKKESFPLTVTSAQKNPTAFYLCASSIRPTTDTQYFGPGTRLTVL.

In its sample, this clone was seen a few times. As DNA, the CDR3 is TGTGCCAGCAGTGACGACGTTCATCAGCCCCAGCATTTT. Translated, it gives CASSDDVHQPQHF. The V and J genes are TRBV6-4 and TRBJ1-5, with D uncertain. The V end lost 2 bases, the J end lost 5 bases, and 7 bases lay between the germline ends. The CDR3 runs 13 residues. Germline CDR1 reads MRHNA; CDR2 reads SNTAGT.

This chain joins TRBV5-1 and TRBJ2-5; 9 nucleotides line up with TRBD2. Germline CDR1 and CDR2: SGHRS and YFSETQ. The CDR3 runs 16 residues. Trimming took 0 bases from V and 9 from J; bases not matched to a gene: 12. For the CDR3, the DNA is TGCGCCAGCAGCTTGGGATCCAGCGGGGGGCAATGGCCCCAGTACTTC. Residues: CASSLGSSGGQWPQYF.

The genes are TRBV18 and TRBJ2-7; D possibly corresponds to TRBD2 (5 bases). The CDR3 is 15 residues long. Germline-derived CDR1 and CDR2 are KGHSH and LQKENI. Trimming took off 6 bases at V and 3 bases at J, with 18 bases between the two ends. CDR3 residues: CASSYFGEIHYEQYF. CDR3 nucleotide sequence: TGTGCCAGCTCGTACTTCGGGGAAATCCACTACGAGCAGTACTTC. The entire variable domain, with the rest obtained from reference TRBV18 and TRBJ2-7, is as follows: NAGVMQNPRHLVRRRGQEARLRCSPMKGHSHVYWYRQLPEEGLKFMVYLQKENIIDESGMPKERFSAEFPKEGPSILRIQQVVRGDSAAYFCASSYFGEIHYEQYFGPGTRLTVT.

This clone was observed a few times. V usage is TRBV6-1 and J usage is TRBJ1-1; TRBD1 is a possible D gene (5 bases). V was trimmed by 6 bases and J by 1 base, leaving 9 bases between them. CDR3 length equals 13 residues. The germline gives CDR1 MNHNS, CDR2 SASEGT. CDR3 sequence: CASRIGQNTEAFF. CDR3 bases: TGTGCCAGCAGGATCGGACAGAACACTGAAGCTTTCTTT.

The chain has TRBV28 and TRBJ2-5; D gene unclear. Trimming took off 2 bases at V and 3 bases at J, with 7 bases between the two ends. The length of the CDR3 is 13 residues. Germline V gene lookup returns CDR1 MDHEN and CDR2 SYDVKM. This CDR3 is CASSLPGKETQYF. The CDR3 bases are TGTGCCAGCAGTTTACCAGGAAAAGAGACCCAGTACTTC. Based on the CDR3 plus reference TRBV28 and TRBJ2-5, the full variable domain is DVKVTQSSRYLVKRTGEKVFLECVQDMDHENMFWYRQDPGLGLRLIYFSYDVKMKEKGDIPEGYSVSREKKERFSLILESASTNQTSMYLCASSLPGKETQYFGPGTRLLVL.

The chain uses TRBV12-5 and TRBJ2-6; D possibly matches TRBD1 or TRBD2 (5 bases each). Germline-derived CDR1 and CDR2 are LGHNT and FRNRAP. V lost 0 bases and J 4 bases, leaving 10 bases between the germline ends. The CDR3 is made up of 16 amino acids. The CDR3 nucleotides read TGTGCTAGTGGTTTGGTAATCGGGGCAGGGGCCAACGTCCTGACTTTC. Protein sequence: CASGLVIGAGANVLTF.